This T cell receptor (beta chain) was documented in a study of cytotoxic CD8 clonotypes in ibrutinib-treated CLL. Using immunoSEQ multiplex PCR, the repertoire was profiled, and TCRdb retains in-frame clones only, with some absent. The data hold about 200,000 clones, with approximately 68% observed a single time. There are 16 residues in the CDR3. The germline CDR1 and CDR2 sequences are MNHEY and SMNVEV (reference sequence). With 6 bases removed from V and 7 bases from J, the gap between germline ends came to 22 bases. The sequence was collected from a human donor with chronic lymphocytic leukemia. The chain combines TRBV27 with TRBJ2-1; D unclear. The sequencing here drew on PBMCs, taken after 24 months of ibrutinib treatment. CDR3 residues: CASSRPSDPLGNEQFF. DNA for the CDR3: TGTGCCAGCAGCCGACCTTCGGACCCGTTGGGTAATGAGCAGTTCTTC.